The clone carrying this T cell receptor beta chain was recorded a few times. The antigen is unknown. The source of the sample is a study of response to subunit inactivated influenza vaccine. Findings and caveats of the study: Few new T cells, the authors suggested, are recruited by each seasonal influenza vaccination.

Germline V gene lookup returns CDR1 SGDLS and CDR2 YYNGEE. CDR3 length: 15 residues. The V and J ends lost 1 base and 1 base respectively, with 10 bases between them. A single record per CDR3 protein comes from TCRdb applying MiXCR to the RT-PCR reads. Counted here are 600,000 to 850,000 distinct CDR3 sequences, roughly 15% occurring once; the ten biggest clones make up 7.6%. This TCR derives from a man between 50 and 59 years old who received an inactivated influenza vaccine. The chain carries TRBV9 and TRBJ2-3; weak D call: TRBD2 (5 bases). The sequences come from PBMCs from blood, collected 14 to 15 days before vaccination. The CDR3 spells CASSVSPGGTDTQYF. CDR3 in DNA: TGTGCCAGCAGCGTAAGTCCCGGGGGCACAGATACGCAGTATTTT.